The TCR beta chain described here comes from a study of T-cell memory formation after mild COVID-19. As for the study in general: Clusters were largely donor specific. General study points: Among clones contracting day 15 to 85, CD4/CD8 was balanced, whereas later expanders leaned CD4+. Within pre-infection memory, some responding clones were found, suggesting cross-reactive memory joined.

With regard to this clonotype: Antigen: not known.

This CDR3 comprises 15 residues. Trimming removed 5 bases from V and 1 base from J, with 14 bases in between. From germline, CDR1 is LGHNA and CDR2 YSLEER. Employing constant-segment primers, 5'RACE generated TCR alpha and TCR beta cDNA libraries bearing sample barcodes and UMIs. TCRdb re-called the 5' RACE reads through MiXCR, storing one row per CDR3 protein. This sample yields 410,000 or so distinct CDR3 sequences, of which more than 20% are seen a single time; less than 15% belongs to the top ten. The gene calls are TRBV4-3 and TRBJ1-1; D is possibly TRBD1 (6 bases). The sequenced sample was PBMCs or a T cell subset sorted from them (not recorded which). The receptor was derived from an adult woman who had mild COVID-19 (a few samples of this study predate the infection). Cell type and time point are not known. CDR3 coding DNA: TGCGCCAGCAGCTCACACCGGGGGCAGAACACTGAAGCTTTCTTT. Translating it yields CASSSHRGQNTEAFF.